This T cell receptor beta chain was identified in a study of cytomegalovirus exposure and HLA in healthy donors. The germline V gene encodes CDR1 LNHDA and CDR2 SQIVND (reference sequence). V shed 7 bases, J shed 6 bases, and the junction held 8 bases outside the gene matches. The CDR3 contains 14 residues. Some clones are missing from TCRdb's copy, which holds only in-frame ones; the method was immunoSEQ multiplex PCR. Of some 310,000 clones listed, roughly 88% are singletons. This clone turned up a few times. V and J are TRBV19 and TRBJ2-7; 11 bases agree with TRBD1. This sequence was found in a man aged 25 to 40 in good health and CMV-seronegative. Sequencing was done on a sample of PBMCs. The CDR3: CASNAGQGAGEQYF. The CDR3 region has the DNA TGTGCCAGTAATGCTGGACAGGGGGCGGGCGAGCAGTACTTC. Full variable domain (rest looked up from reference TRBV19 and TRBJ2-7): DGGITQSPKYLFRKEGQNVTLSCEQNLNHDAMYWYRQDPGQGLRLIYYSQIVNDFQKGDIAEGYSVSREKKESFPLTVTSAQKNPTAFYLCASNAGQGAGEQYFGPGTRLTVT.